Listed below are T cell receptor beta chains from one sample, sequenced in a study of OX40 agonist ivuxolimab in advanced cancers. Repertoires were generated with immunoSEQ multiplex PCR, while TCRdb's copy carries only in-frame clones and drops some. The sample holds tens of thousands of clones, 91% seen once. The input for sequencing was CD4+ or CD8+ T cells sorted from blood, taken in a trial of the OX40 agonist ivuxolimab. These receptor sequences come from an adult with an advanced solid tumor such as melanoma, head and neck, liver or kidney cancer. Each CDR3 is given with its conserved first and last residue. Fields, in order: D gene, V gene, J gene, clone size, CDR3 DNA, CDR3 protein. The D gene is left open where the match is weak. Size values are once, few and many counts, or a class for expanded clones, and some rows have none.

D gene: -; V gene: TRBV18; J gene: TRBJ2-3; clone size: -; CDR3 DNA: TGTGCCAGCTCACCACTACGAATAGGGAAGATGGTCACAGATACGCAGTATTTT; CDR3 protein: CASSPLRIGKMVTDTQYF
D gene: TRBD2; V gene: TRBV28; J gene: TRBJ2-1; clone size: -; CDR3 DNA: TGTGCCAGCAATTGGGCTAGCGGGACCCTGAGGTACGATGAGCAGTTCTTC; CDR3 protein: CASNWASGTLRYDEQFF
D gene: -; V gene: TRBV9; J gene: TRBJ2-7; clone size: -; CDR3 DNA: TGTGCCAGCAGCTTAGGCCGGGCGTCCTACGAGCAGTACTTC; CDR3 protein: CASSLGRASYEQYF
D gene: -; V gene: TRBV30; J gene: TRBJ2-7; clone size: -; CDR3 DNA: TGTGCCAGCCACCGGGACTTTACCTACGAGCAGTACTTC; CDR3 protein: CASHRDFTYEQYF
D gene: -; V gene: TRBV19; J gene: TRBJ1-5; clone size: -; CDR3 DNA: TGTGCCAGTAGTATCGTGGGTCCGCCCCAGCATTTT; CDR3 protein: CASSIVGPPQHF
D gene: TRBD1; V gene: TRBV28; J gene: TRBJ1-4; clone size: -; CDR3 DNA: TGTGCCAGCGGAAACCCGGACAGGAGAAATGAAAAACTGTTTTTT; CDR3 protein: CASGNPDRRNEKLFF
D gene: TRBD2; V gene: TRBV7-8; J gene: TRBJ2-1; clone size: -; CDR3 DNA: TGTGCCAGCAGCCCCCGAGCTAGCGGTTCCTCCTACAATGAGCAGTTCTTC; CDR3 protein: CASSPRASGSSYNEQFF
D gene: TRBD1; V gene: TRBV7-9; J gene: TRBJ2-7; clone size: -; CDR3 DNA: TGTGCCAGCAGCTCACCGGGACAGGGCTTGTCCTACGAGCAGTACTTC; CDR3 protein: CASSSPGQGLSYEQYF
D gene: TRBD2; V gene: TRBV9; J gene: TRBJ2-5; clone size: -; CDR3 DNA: TGTGCCAGCAGCATAGGACTAGCGGGAGTGGAAGAGACCCAGTACTTC; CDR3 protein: CASSIGLAGVEETQYF
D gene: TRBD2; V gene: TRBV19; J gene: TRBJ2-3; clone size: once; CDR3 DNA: TGTGCCAGTAGTATTGGGAGCGGGGGGACAGATACGCAGTATTTT; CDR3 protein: CASSIGSGGTDTQYF
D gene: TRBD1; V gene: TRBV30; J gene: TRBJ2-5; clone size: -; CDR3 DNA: TGTGCCTGGAGGAAGCCGGGACAGCAAGAGACCCAGTACTTC; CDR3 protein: CAWRKPGQQETQYF
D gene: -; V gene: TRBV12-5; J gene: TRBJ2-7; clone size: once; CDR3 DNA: TGTGCTAGTGGTAACGGGCGGCCGCGGTACTTC; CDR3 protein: CASGNGRPRYF
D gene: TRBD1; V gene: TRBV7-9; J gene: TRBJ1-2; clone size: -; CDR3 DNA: TGTGCCAGCAGCCCACCGACAGGGAACTATGGCTACACCTTC; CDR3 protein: CASSPPTGNYGYTF
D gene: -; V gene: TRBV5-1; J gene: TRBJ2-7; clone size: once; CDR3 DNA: TGCGCCAGCGCCCAGCTTGGATACTCCTACGAGCAGTACTTC; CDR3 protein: CASAQLGYSYEQYF
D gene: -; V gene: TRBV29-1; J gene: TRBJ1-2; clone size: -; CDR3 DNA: TGCAGCGTTATACAGAATGGCTACACCTTC; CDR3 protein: CSVIQNGYTF
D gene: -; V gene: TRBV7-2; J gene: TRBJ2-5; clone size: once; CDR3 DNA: TGTGCCAGCAGCTTAGCCTCCAGGGGTGGGGAGACCCAGTACTTC; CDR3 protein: CASSLASRGGETQYF
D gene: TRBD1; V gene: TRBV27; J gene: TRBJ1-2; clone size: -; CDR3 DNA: TGTGCCAGCAGTTTATCTGGGACAGGGTTTAACTATGGCTACACCTTC; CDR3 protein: CASSLSGTGFNYGYTF
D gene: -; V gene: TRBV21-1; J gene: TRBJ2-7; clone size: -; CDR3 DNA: TGTGCCAGCAGCAAAGCATGGAGGACAGGGGACCACGAGCAGTACTTC; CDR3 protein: CASSKAWRTGDHEQYF
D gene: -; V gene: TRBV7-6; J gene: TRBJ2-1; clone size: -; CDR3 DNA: TGTGCCAGCAGCTCCATGCATGGGATGGAGCAGTTCTTC; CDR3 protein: CASSSMHGMEQFF
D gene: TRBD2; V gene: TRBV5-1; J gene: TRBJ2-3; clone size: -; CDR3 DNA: TGCGCCAGCAGCTTCCTTTTAAGGACTAGCGGAGCTAGCACAGATACGCAGTATTTT; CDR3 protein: CASSFLLRTSGASTDTQYF
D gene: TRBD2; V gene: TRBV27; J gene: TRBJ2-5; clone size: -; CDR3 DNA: TGTGCCAGCAGTTTCAAACTAGCGGGAGGCCGCACAGAGACCCAGTACTTC; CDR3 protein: CASSFKLAGGRTETQYF
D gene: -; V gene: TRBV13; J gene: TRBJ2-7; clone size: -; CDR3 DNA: TGTGCCAGCAGCTTAGGCCGGCGGCCCGAGCAGTACTTC; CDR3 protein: CASSLGRRPEQYF
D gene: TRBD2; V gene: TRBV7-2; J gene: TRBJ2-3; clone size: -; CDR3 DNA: TGTGCCAGCAGCTTAGCTAGCGGGATCCCCCTATGGCAGTATTTT; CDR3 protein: CASSLASGIPLWQYF
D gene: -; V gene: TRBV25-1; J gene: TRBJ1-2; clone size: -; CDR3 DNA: TGTGCCAGCAGTGCCGGAGATGGCTACACCTTC; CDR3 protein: CASSAGDGYTF
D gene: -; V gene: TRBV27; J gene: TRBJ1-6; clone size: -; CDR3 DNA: TGTGCCAGCAGTTTTGACAGCTTTCGTTCACCCCTCCACTTT; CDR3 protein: CASSFDSFRSPLHF
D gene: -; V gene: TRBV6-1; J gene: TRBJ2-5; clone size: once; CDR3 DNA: TGTGCCAGCAGTGATCGACTTCCCTCCAAAGAGACCCAGTACTTC; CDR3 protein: CASSDRLPSKETQYF
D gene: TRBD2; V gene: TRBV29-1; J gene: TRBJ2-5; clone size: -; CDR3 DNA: TGCAGCGTTGGGGGGACTAGCGGGAGGGGAGAGACCCAGTACTTC; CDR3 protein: CSVGGTSGRGETQYF
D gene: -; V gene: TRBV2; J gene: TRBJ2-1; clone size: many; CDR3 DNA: TGTGCCAGCAGAGCCGGGACGGCCGTCAATGAGCAGTTCTTC; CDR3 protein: CASRAGTAVNEQFF
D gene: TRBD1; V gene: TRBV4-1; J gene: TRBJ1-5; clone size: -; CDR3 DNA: TGCGCCAGCAGCCAGGCGGGACAGGGCAATCAGCCCCAGCATTTT; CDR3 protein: CASSQAGQGNQPQHF
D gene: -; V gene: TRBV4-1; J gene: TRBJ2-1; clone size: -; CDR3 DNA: TGCGCCAGCAGCCAAGTATCCCGCGGGCCGAGCTCCTACAATGAGCAGTTCTTC; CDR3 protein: CASSQVSRGPSSYNEQFF
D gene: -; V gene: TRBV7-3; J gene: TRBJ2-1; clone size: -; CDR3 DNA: TGTGCCAGCAGCTCTAGGGGGAGTAGGGCTTACAATGAGCAGTTCTTC; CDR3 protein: CASSSRGSRAYNEQFF
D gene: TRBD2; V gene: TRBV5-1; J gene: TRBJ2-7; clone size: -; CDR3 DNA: TGCGCCAGCAGCCGGACTAGCGGGAGGTCTTACGAGCAGTACTTC; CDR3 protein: CASSRTSGRSYEQYF
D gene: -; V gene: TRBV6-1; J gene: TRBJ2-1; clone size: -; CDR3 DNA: TGTGCCAGCAGTGAAGCGTGGAACAATGAGCAGTTCTTC; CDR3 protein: CASSEAWNNEQFF
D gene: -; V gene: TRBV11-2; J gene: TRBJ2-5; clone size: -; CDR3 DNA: TGTGCCAGCAGCTCACGGCTCTGGACCATCCAAGAGACCCAGTACTTC; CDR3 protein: CASSSRLWTIQETQYF
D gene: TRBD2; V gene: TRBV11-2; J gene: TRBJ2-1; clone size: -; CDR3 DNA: TGTGCCAGCAGCCCAGGGCTAGCGGGTGTCCCTGGCAATGAGCAGTTCTTC; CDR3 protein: CASSPGLAGVPGNEQFF
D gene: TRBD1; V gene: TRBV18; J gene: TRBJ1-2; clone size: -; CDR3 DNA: TGTGCCAGCTCACCAAAGCAACAGGGGGAAAACTATGGCTACACCTTC; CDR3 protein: CASSPKQQGENYGYTF
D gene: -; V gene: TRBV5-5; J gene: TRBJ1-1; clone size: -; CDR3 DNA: TGTGCCAGCAGCTTGATGGGGGACAACACTGAAGCTTTCTTT; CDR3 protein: CASSLMGDNTEAFF
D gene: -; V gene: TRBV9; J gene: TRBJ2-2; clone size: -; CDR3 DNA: TGTGCCAGCAGCGCTCTCAGGGGCGTCACCGGGGAGCTGTTTTTT; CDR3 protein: CASSALRGVTGELFF
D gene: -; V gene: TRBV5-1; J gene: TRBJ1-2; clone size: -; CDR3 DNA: TGCGCCAGCAGCTTGGAAGTGGAGCAATGGCGGGGGGCCTATGGCTACACCTTC; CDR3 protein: CASSLEVEQWRGAYGYTF
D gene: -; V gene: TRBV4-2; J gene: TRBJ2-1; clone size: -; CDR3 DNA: TGTGCCAGCAGCCCTAGACGCAACAATGAGCAGTTCTTC; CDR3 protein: CASSPRRNNEQFF
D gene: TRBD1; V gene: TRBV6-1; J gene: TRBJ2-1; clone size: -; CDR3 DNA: TGTGCCAGCAGTGACTTGGGACAGGGGCCGTTCTTC; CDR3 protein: CASSDLGQGPFF
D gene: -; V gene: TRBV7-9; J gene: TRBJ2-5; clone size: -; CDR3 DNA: TGTGCCAGCAGCTTAGCGTCGGGCAGGCAAGAGACCCAGTACTTC; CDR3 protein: CASSLASGRQETQYF
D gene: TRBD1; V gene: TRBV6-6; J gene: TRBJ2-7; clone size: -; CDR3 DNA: TGTGCCAGCAGTTACTCCGGGGCAGGGGGTAAGCAGTACTTC; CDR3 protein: CASSYSGAGGKQYF
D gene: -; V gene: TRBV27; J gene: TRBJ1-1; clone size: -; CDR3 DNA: TGTGCCAGCAGTTTATCGAAGTCGAACACTGAAGCTTTCTTT; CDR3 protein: CASSLSKSNTEAFF
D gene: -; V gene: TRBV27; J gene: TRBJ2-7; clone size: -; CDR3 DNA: TGTGCCAGCAGTTTAGGTGCGGCGTCGCAGTACTTC; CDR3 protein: CASSLGAASQYF
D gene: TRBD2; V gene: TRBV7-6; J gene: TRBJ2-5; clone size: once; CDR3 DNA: TGTGCCAGCAGTCCGCGACTAGCGGAGACAGAAACCCAGTACTTC; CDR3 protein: CASSPRLAETETQYF
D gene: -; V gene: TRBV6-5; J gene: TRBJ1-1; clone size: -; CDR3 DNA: TGTGCCAGCAGTTACTCTTCCAGGGGTCAGAACACTGAAGCTTTCTTT; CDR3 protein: CASSYSSRGQNTEAFF
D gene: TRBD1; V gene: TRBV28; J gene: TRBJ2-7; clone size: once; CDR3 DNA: TGTGCCAGCAGAAGGACAGGGGGCTTGAGGGAGCAGTACTTC; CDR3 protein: CASRRTGGLREQYF
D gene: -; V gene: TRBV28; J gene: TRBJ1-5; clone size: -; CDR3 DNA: TGTGCCAGCAGTCCCGTTCCGGGGGGCAATCAGCCCCAGCATTTT; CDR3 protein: CASSPVPGGNQPQHF
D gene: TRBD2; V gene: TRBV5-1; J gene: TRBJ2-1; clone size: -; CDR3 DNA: TGCGCCAGCAGCTTGGGACTAGCGGGGTACGATGAGCAGTTCTTC; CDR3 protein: CASSLGLAGYDEQFF
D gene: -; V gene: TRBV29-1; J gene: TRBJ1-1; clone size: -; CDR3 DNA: TGCAGCGTTGTCCGGAACGTGAACACTGAAGCTTTCTTT; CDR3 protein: CSVVRNVNTEAFF
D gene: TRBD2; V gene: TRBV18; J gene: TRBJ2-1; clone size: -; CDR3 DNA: TGTGCCAGCTCACCACTAGCGGGAGGACACAATGAGCAGTTCTTC; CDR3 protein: CASSPLAGGHNEQFF
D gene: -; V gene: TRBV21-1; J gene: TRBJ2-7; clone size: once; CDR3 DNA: TGTGCCAGCGAACCCGGGACAGAGTCCTACGAGCAGTACTTC; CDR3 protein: CASEPGTESYEQYF
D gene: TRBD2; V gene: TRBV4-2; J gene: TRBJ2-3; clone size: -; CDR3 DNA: TGTGCCAGCAGCCAAGAACGACTAGCGGGAGCCCGCTCTAGCACAGATACGCAGTATTTT; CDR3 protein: CASSQERLAGARSSTDTQYF
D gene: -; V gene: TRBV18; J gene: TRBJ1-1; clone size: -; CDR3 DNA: TGTGCCAGCTCACCACCTAGGGGATTGAACACTGAAGCTTTCTTT; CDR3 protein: CASSPPRGLNTEAFF
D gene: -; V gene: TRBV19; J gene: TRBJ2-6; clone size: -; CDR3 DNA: TGTGCCAGTAGTATGAGGACAGTTGGGGCCAACGTCCTGACTTTC; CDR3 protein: CASSMRTVGANVLTF
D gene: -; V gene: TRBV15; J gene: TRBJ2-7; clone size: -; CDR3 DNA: TGTGCCACCAGCAGAGCCGCCTACGAGCAGTACTTC; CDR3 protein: CATSRAAYEQYF
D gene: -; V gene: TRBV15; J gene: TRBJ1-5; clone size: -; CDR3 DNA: TGTGCCACCAGCAGAGATATGGGAGAGGATCAGCCCCAGCATTTT; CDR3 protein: CATSRDMGEDQPQHF